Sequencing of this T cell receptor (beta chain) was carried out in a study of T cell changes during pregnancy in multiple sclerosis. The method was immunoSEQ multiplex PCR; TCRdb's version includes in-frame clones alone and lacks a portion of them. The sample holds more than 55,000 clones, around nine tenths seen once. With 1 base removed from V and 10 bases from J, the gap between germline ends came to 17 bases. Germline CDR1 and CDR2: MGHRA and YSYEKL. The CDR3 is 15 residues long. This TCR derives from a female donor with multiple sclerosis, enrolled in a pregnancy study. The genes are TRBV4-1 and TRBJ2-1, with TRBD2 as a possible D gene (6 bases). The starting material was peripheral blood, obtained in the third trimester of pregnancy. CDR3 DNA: TGCGCCAGCAGCCAAGTAGATTTAGGACTAAAGGAGCAGTTCTTC. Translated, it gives CASSQVDLGLKEQFF.